Detailed here is one T cell receptor beta chain. Allocation to cohorts depended on clinical history reported by the participants. Clones were read by immunoSEQ multiplex PCR, and TCRdb kept only the in-frame ones, dropping some. The sample holds over 300,000 clones, over 75% seen once. This sample stems from a study of blood T cell repertoires in COVID-19. Trimming stripped 0 bases from V and 11 bases from J, with 10 bases between. The CDR3 is 12 residues long. Per the germline V gene, CDR1 is SGHAT and CDR2 is FQNNGV. The specimen was PBMCs or T cells enriched from blood (not recorded which). The sequence was obtained from a woman between 18 and 30 years old who had recovered from COVID-19. This chain connects TRBV11-2 to TRBJ1-2; D possibly corresponds to TRBD1 (5 bases). Here the CDR3 reads CASSLDLGRYTF. For the CDR3, the DNA is TGTGCCAGCAGCTTAGATCTGGGGCGATACACCTTC.